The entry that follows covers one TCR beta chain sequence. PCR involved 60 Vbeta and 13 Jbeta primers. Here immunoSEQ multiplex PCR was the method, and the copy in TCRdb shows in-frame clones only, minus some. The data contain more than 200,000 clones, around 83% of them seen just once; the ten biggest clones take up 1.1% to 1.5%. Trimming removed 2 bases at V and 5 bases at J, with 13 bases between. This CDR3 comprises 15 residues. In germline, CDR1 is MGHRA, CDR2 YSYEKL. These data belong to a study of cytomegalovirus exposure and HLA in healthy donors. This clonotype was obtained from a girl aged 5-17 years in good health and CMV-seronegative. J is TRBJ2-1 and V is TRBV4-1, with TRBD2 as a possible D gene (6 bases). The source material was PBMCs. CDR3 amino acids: CASSQRGNGDNEQFF. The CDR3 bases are TGCGCCAGCAGCCAACGCGGGAACGGCGACAATGAGCAGTTCTTC.